The clone carrying this T cell receptor (beta chain) came up a few times. These data come from a study of cytomegalovirus exposure and HLA in healthy donors. In the PCR, 60 Vbeta and 13 Jbeta primers were used. Profiling relied on immunoSEQ multiplex PCR, and the TCRdb table lists in-frame clones only, not all of them. Of 110,000 or so clones in the sample, around 75% were seen once. With 5 bases clipped from V and 6 bases from J, the junction kept 6 bases outside the gene matches. This CDR3 is 13 amino acids long. Per the germline V gene, CDR1 is SQVTM and CDR2 is ANQGSEA. V gene TRBV29-1 combines with J gene TRBJ2-1; 8 bases agree with TRBD1. This receptor was taken from a man aged 40-50 years in good health and CMV-seronegative. Sequenced sample: PBMCs. The CDR3: CSVPWTGINEQFF. For the CDR3, the DNA is TGCAGCGTTCCGTGGACAGGGATCAATGAGCAGTTCTTC.